What follows describes a single TCR beta chain. This clonotype turned up a few times. This clone's antigen is unknown. No qualities accompany the bases; no much larger clone lies one base away. The intended sense of this specimen's treatment or condition label: in vitro stimulation with specific CMV peptide epitopes to enrich CMV-specific T cells. The sample comes from a study of T cell repertoires in cytomegalovirus infection (dated by TCRdb to between 2018 and 2021). In terms of the full investigation: Peptide stimulations targeted recently identified HLA-C-restricted CMV epitopes, whose presentation resists viral immunomodulation, together with well-studied HLA-B-restricted epitopes. Because public TCR beta signatures pointed to carriage of CMV infection together with the matching HLA type, the HLA type of each donor mattered for the analysis.

The V and J ends are trimmed by 4 bases and 9 bases, leaving 22 bases between them. The germline V gene gives CDR1 as SGHVS and CDR2 as FQNEAQ. Measured from the cysteine to the phenylalanine, the CDR3 is 16 residues long. Only the CDR3 region is kept as DNA, spanning 48 bases read in frame from base 1. General findings and caveats noted by the study authors: The ex vivo response was dominated by HLA-C-restricted CMV-specific TCR beta clonotypes, and the single most frequent clonotype in two of eight donors was supplied by these HLA-C-restricted clonotypes. Cumulative frequency of public TCR beta family members discriminated carriers of CMV infection plus the relevant HLA type in this cohort and an independent roughly 350-donor cohort.

TCRdb records Illumina HiSeq 1500 as the sequencer. TCRdb redid the processing of the public reads, applying fastp at Q25 and MiXCR, and retained in-frame beta chains. Under each unique CDR3 protein, matching rows form one entry showing the most common genes and DNA. The sample includes around 710,000 distinct CDR3 sequences, with roughly 28% observed a single time. In total, the top ten clones hold around 14% of the sample. This TCR was recovered from a human donor in good health (CMV status not recorded). Some clones in this sample may be carry-over from other donors' samples. This chain is built from TRBV7-8 and TRBJ1-5; TRBD1 is a weak D gene call, 5 bases matching. The specimen comprised cultured CD8+ T cells from PBMCs, sampled from culture after CMV antigen stimulation. In nucleotides, the sequence is TGTGCCAGCAGCTCCCTAGTGGGGGGACCGCGGCCGCCCCAGCATTTT. Translated, it reads CASSSLVGGPRPPQHF. When the CDR3 is completed using the reference TRBV7-8 and TRBJ1-5 genes on either side, the full variable domain is GAGVSQSPRYKVAKRGQDVALRCDPISGHVSLFWYQQALGQGPEFLTYFQNEAQLDKSGLPSDRFFAERPEGSVSTLKIQRTQQEDSAVYLCASSSLVGGPRPPQHFGDGTRLSIL.